What follows are 14 T cell receptor beta chains derived from one specimen sequenced in a study of cytomegalovirus exposure and HLA in healthy donors. This PCR relied on a set of 60 Vbeta primers and 13 Jbeta primers. Libraries were prepared by immunoSEQ multiplex PCR; TCRdb keeps only in-frame clonotypes and omits some of them. This table holds 100,000 or so clones, approximately 72% found once. The sample taken for sequencing was PBMCs. Receptor source: a male donor in good health and CMV-seropositive.

J is TRBJ1-5 and V is TRBV6-1; 11 bases map to TRBD1. The V segment lost 6 bases and the J segment 7 bases; nucleotides outside the gene matches: 8. The CDR3 is 15 amino acids. CDR1 is MNHNS and CDR2 is SASEGT in the germline V gene. The CDR3 protein is CASRGDRGGVQPQHF. Here the CDR3 DNA reads TGTGCCAGCAGGGGGGACAGGGGGGGCGTACAGCCCCAGCATTTT.

Concerning this clone itself: At the DNA level, this CDR3 is encoded by other sequences in the same sample as well. The chain couples TRBV11-3 to TRBJ2-3; D is unclear. The CDR3 runs to 12 residues. Per germline, CDR1 SGHNT and CDR2 YENEEA. Trimming cost V 3 bases and J 2 bases, with 3 bases left between them. CDR3 sequence (DNA): TGTGCCAGCAGCTTTCACACAGATACGCAGTATTTT. This translates into CASSFHTDTQYF.

Only a few counts were recorded for this clone. V usage is TRBV7-6 and J usage is TRBJ1-2; 7 nucleotides match TRBD1. The CDR3 runs to 18 residues. V lost 1 base and J lost 3; bases outside the gene matches: 14. CDR1 SGHVS and CDR2 FNYEAQ come from the germline V gene. CDR3 bases: TGTGCCAGCAGCTTAGATAGTACAGGGGCTGTATCCTACTATGGCTACACCTTC. Translating it yields CASSLDSTGAVSYYGYTF.

In this sample, this clone turned up a few times. This sequence joins TRBV5-1 and TRBJ2-1; 11 nucleotides agree with TRBD1. The CDR3 spans 15 residues. Trimming cost V 2 bases and J 10 bases; bases outside gene matches: 8. Germline V gene sequence: CDR1 SGHRS, CDR2 YFSETQ. For the CDR3, the DNA is TGCGCCAGCAGCTTACGTCCGGGACAGGGGGACGAGCAGTTCTTC. Translated, it gives CASSLRPGQGDEQFF.

The chain has TRBV6-5 and TRBJ2-5; D perhaps matches TRBD1 (8 bases). V lost 6 bases and J lost 4, with 18 bases in between. The CDR3 covers 15 residues. Germline values: CDR1 MNHEY, CDR2 SVGAGI. CDR3 sequence (DNA): TGTGCCAGCAGCCCAGGACAGGGAGGGGCAGAGACCCAGTACTTC. This sequence encodes CASSPGQGGAETQYF.

This clone was recorded only once. The chain uses TRBV6-1 and TRBJ2-5, with 7 bases lining up with TRBD1. Per the germline V gene, CDR1 is MNHNS and CDR2 is SASEGT. The CDR3 is 13 amino acids. J lost 5 bases, V lost 5 bases, and 5 bases had no gene match. DNA of the CDR3: TGTGCCAGCAGTAGGGACAGAGGCGAGACCCAGTACTTC. It is translated as CASSRDRGETQYF.

The chain has TRBV7-2 and TRBJ1-3; 7 bases agree with TRBD1. V shed 5 bases and J 6 bases; nucleotides not matched to a gene: 10. The length of the CDR3 is 15 residues. Looked up from germline, CDR1 is SGHTA and CDR2 is FQGNSA. The DNA for the CDR3 is TGTGCCAGCAGCACCTATGAGGGGACAGTAAACACCATATATTTT. It translates to CASSTYEGTVNTIYF.

This sequence joins TRBV28 and TRBJ1-5, with 10 bases aligning to TRBD1. Germline V CDR1 and CDR2: MDHEN, SYDVKM. V shed 5 bases, J shed 5 bases, and the junction held 6 bases outside the gene matches. There are 15 residues in the CDR3. CDR3 sequence (DNA): TGTGCCAGCAGTCCAGACAGGGGGCCAGATCAGCCCCAGCATTTT. Its translation is CASSPDRGPDQPQHF. The whole variable domain, remainder taken from reference TRBV28 and TRBJ1-5, is DVKVTQSSRYLVKRTGEKVFLECVQDMDHENMFWYRQDPGLGLRLIYFSYDVKMKEKGDIPEGYSVSREKKERFSLILESASTNQTSMYLCASSPDRGPDQPQHFGDGTRLSIL.

CDR3 region: CASSPWTPPVNYGYTF. CDR3 nucleotide sequence: TGTGCCAGTAGCCCCTGGACACCCCCCGTTAACTATGGCTACACCTTC. This chain links TRBV19 with TRBJ1-2; possibly TRBD1 for D (5 bases). Germline V gene data show CDR1 as LNHDA and CDR2 as SQIVND (reference sequence). This CDR3 has 16 amino acids. With 6 bases removed from V and 1 base from J, the gap between germline ends came to 18 bases.

The chain uses TRBV9 and TRBJ2-3, with D possibly being TRBD2 (6 bases). Trimming removed 4 bases from V and 5 bases from J, with 14 bases in between. The CDR3 totals 14 residues. Germline-derived CDR1 and CDR2 are SGDLS and YYNGEE. The CDR3: CASSLRGEVDTQYF. The DNA for the CDR3 is TGTGCCAGCAGCCTCCGCGGGGAGGTAGATACGCAGTATTTT.

The chain recombines TRBV6-5 with TRBJ1-5, with unresolved D. Germline V gene lookup returns CDR1 MNHEY and CDR2 SVGAGI. The CDR3 contains 15 residues. Trimming removed 2 bases at V and 2 bases at J, with 10 bases between. Here the CDR3 DNA reads TGTGCCAGCAGTTACGGTCTAAATGGCAATCAGCCCCAGCATTTT. Amino acid sequence: CASSYGLNGNQPQHF.

This clone has more than one count but fewer than ten. The chain combines TRBV10-3 with TRBJ2-3; D is possibly TRBD2 (5 bases). CDR3 size: 16 residues. Germline V gene data show CDR1 as ENHRY and CDR2 as SYGVKD. Trimming took 0 bases from V and 9 from J, leaving 19 bases between them. CDR3: CAISESGNYELDTQYF. CDR3 bases: TGTGCCATCAGTGAGTCTGGGAACTATGAACTAGACACGCAGTATTTT.

This clone is a singleton in its sample. V and J are TRBV2 and TRBJ1-5, with 8 bases aligning to TRBD1. Germline-derived CDR1 and CDR2 are SNHLY and FYNNEI. This CDR3 is 15 amino acids long. J lost 1 base, V lost 3 bases, and 2 bases had no gene match. The CDR3 region is CASSDRDRSNQPQHF. CDR3 coding DNA: TGTGCCAGCAGTGACCGGGACAGGAGCAATCAGCCCCAGCATTTT.

The V call is TRBV6-5, the J call TRBJ1-6, with D uncertain. Looked up from germline, CDR1 is MNHEY and CDR2 is SVGAGI. V was cut by 6 bases and J by 5 bases, with 11 bases left in between. The CDR3 totals 14 residues. The CDR3 DNA sequence: TGTGCCAGCAGAACCCGGGTTCATAATTCACCCCTCCACTTT. As protein: CASRTRVHNSPLHF.